This T cell receptor beta chain was sequenced in a study of blood T cell repertoires in COVID-19. Turning to the study itself: Donors in the United States, Italy and Spain gave samples during acute or convalescent COVID-19. From T cells, B-cell-depleted T cells, or PBMCs came the material, which was cDNA or gDNA.

In the original analysis: By means of reference gene primer amplification, nucleated cell counts were estimated. Some clones are missing from TCRdb's copy, which holds only in-frame ones; the method was immunoSEQ multiplex PCR. V and J calls and clone size come straight from that table; D and trimming were deduced from the DNA. The profile shows approximately 450,000 clones, roughly 90% of them singletons. The TCR originated in a woman aged 25 to 39 with acute or convalescent COVID-19. Sequenced: peripheral blood.

CDR3 residues: CSAPAGGAQYF. The CDR3 DNA reads TGCAGTGCCCCTGCCGGGGGGGCCCAGTACTTC. The V and J genes are TRBV20-1 and TRBJ2-5; 8 nucleotides align to TRBD2. The CDR3 loop spans 11 amino acids. V lost 6 bases and J lost 9; bases outside the gene matches: 6. Per germline, CDR1 DFQATT and CDR2 SNEGSKA (reference sequence).